Reported below is one T cell receptor beta chain. The data are from a study of blood T cell repertoires in COVID-19. Turning to the study itself: Samples taken during acute and convalescent COVID-19 were collected in the United States, Italy and Spain. Nucleic acid was either cDNA or gDNA, and it came from T cells, B-cell-depleted T cells, or PBMCs.

Authors' methods: Cell counts per sample came from amplifying reference gene primers. Here immunoSEQ multiplex PCR was the method, and the copy in TCRdb shows in-frame clones only, minus some. The V and J calls and clone size are taken from that table; D and trimming were inferred from the DNA. The sample lists about 250,000 clones, approximately 90% occurring once. This CDR3 has 17 amino acids. V was clipped by 1 base and J by 1 base, with 11 bases between them. Germline V gene lookup returns CDR1 SGHTA and CDR2 FQGNSA. The sample was peripheral blood. This rearrangement joins TRBV7-2 to TRBJ1-6; D not certain. The origin of this receptor is a man aged 30 to 39 with acute or convalescent COVID-19. The DNA of the CDR3 is TGTGCCAGCAGCTTAGTGGGAGCGGGGTCCTATAATTCACCCCTCCACTTT. Protein: CASSLVGAGSYNSPLHF.